Each of the 17 T cell receptor beta chains below was sequenced from the same sample in a study of T-cell reconstitution after alpha-beta-depleted transplantation in children. Unique molecular identifiers were used in preparing the TCRbeta library. MiXCR, run by TCRdb on the PCR reads, gives a single entry per CDR3 protein. The sample has about 830,000 distinct CDR3 sequences; 15% to 20% are singletons. This specimen was PBMCs, mostly from graft donor cells, taken 360 days after TCRalphabeta/CD19-depleted stem cell transplant. The receptors shown here come from a male patient between 10 and 17 years old who had a stem cell transplant for acute lymphoblastic leukemia, so the T cells may come from the graft donor.

V is TRBV13 and J is TRBJ2-7; D may match TRBD1 or TRBD2 (5 bases each). V dropped 5 bases and J dropped 5 bases, with 19 bases sitting between them. The CDR3 is 15 residues long. In germline, CDR1 is PRHDT, CDR2 FYEKMQ (reference sequence). The DNA for the CDR3 is TGTGCCAGCAGCCGCCGGGGCAGGGCCCCAGACGAGCAGTACTTC. It yields the protein CASSRRGRAPDEQYF.

V usage is TRBV11-2 and J usage is TRBJ2-3; 8 bases are shared with TRBD1. The CDR3 extends over 19 amino acids. Trimming at V came to 5 bases and at J to 2 bases, leaving 18 bases not matched to a gene. Per the germline V gene, CDR1 is SGHAT and CDR2 is FQNNGV. DNA of the CDR3: TGTGCCAGCAGCGACCGACAGGGGTTTTGGGCCATTGTCACAGATACGCAGTATTTT. It codes for CASSDRQGFWAIVTDTQYF.

The rearrangement joins TRBV10-3 to TRBJ2-3; 7 nucleotides match TRBD2. The CDR3 is 16 residues long. The germline CDR1 and CDR2 sequences are ENHRY and SYGVKD. Trimming removed 6 bases from V and 2 bases from J; junction bases left unmatched: 11. The CDR3: CAISGGTGINTDTQYF. For the CDR3, the DNA is TGTGCCATCAGCGGGGGGACCGGGATTAACACAGATACGCAGTATTTT.

The V call is TRBV6-1, the J call TRBJ1-1; D unclear. Germline CDR1 MNHNS, CDR2 SASEGT. V lost 5 bases and J 4 bases, leaving 14 bases between the germline ends. The CDR3 is made up of 14 amino acids. This CDR3 is CASSMDVNPTEAFF. The DNA for the CDR3 is TGTGCCAGCAGTATGGACGTAAACCCCACTGAAGCTTTCTTT.

The sample holds many counts of this clonotype. The rearrangement joins TRBV9 to TRBJ2-1; 7 bases are a match to TRBD2. The V and J ends lost 0 bases and 4 bases, in that order; junction bases with no gene match: 7. Germline lookup yields CDR1 SGDLS and CDR2 YYNGEE. The length of the CDR3 is 16 residues. CDR3 nucleotides: TGTGCCAGCAGCGTAGTATCCCTAGCGGCTTACAATGAGCAGTTCTTC. The encoded protein is CASSVVSLAAYNEQFF.

At least ten counts were recorded for this clonotype. The chain employs TRBV5-1 and TRBJ1-2; 7 nucleotides line up with TRBD1. V gave up 0 bases and J gave up 8 bases; unmatched junction bases: 7. This CDR3 has 14 residues. Per the germline V gene, CDR1 is SGHRS and CDR2 is YFSETQ. This CDR3 reads CASSLAGTAKGYTF. CDR3 sequence (DNA): TGCGCCAGCAGCTTGGCTGGGACAGCAAAGGGCTACACCTTC.

As to this clonotype: A junction end diverges from the germline sequence, so it may reflect a read error. The rearrangement links TRBV7-9 to TRBJ1-2; D gene uncertain. There are 11 residues in the CDR3. Germline V gene sequence: CDR1 SEHNR, CDR2 FQNEAQ (reference sequence). Here the CDR3 reads CASSFGSLGSF. For the CDR3, the DNA is TGTGCCAGCAGCTTTGGCAGCCTTGGATCCTTC.

This clonotype has a count of ten or more. V usage is TRBV9 and J usage is TRBJ2-1; D call uncertain. This CDR3 is built from 13 residues. V lost 0 bases to trimming and J lost 9 bases, with 10 bases between them. The V gene's germline CDR1 is SGDLS and CDR2 YYNGEE. Here the CDR3 reads CASSVVSVGEQFF. CDR3 bases: TGTGCCAGCAGCGTAGTGAGTGTGGGTGAGCAGTTCTTC.

This chain links TRBV25-1 with TRBJ2-6; a weak D match, TRBD1 (6 bases). V lost 2 bases, J lost 0 bases, and 14 bases lay in between. CDR1 is MGHDK, CDR2 SYGVNS, per germline. The CDR3 totals 18 residues. CDR3 in DNA: TGTGCCAGCAGTGAAACGGGCAGGGGAACCTCTGGGGCCAACGTCCTGACTTTC. This sequence encodes CASSETGRGTSGANVLTF.

This clonotype turned up a few times. The V gene is TRBV20-1, the J gene TRBJ2-7; possible D gene TRBD1, 5 bases. The CDR3 has 14 amino acids. CDR1 DFQATT and CDR2 SNEGSKA come from the germline V gene (reference sequence). V was pared by 1 base and J by 0 bases, with 10 bases between. CDR3 amino acids: CSARGLDSSYEQYF. CDR3 DNA: TGCAGTGCTAGAGGGCTCGACAGCTCCTACGAGCAGTACTTC.

This clonotype came up many times. This chain links TRBV6-1 with TRBJ2-2; TRBD2 agrees at 10 bases. V was clipped by 5 bases and J by 1 base; unmatched bases: 4. CDR3 length equals 16 residues. Per germline, CDR1 MNHNS and CDR2 SASEGT. The CDR3 sequence: CASSPLAGGNTGELFF. CDR3 DNA sequence: TGTGCCAGCAGTCCTTTAGCGGGAGGGAACACCGGGGAGCTGTTTTTT.

Notes on this clonotype: An end of the junction differs from the germline gene, which may be a read error. This chain uses TRBV7-3 with TRBJ2-2; 8 bases align to TRBD1. Germline-derived CDR1 and CDR2 are SGHTA and FQGTGA. The CDR3 spans 15 residues. The chain's CDR3 is CAGSLAGGRTGELFF. The CDR3 bases are TGTGCCGGCAGCTTAGCAGGGGGCCGTACCGGGGAGCTGTTTTTT. Combining the CDR3 with reference TRBV7-3 and TRBJ2-2 gives the whole variable domain GAGVSQTPSNKVTEKGKYVELRCDPISGHTALYWYRQSLGQGPEFLIYFQGTGAADDSGLPNDRFFAVRPEGSVSTLKIQRTERGDSAVYLCAGSLAGGRTGELFFGEGSRLTVL.

Only a few counts were recorded for this clonotype. The rearrangement links TRBV5-1 to TRBJ2-3; D unresolved. Germline V lookup: CDR1 SGHRS, CDR2 YFSETQ. The CDR3 is 15 residues long. Trimming pared 3 bases from V and 4 bases from J, leaving 15 bases between. The CDR3 region is CASSSGLNTPDTQYF. The CDR3, as DNA: TGCGCCAGCAGCTCCGGCCTCAATACACCAGATACGCAGTATTTT.

The rearrangement links TRBV5-5 to TRBJ2-7; tentative D call: TRBD2 (6 bases). The V and J ends lost 7 bases and 7 bases respectively, with 15 bases between them. CDR1 and CDR2 from the germline V gene are SGHKS and YYEKEE (reference sequence). This CDR3 has 12 residues. CDR3 residues: CASGGLPREQYF. In nucleotides, the CDR3 is TGTGCCAGCGGAGGGCTACCCCGGGAGCAGTACTTC.

The rearrangement links TRBV29-1 to TRBJ2-2; 8 bases agree with TRBD1. The junction had 6 bases not matched to a gene; V was cut back by 6 bases and J by 6 bases. This CDR3 contains 13 residues. Germline CDR1 and CDR2: SQVTM and ANQGSEA. The CDR3 spells CSVGQGIPGELFF. CDR3 bases: TGCAGCGTCGGACAGGGAATTCCCGGGGAGCTGTTTTTT.

This chain links TRBV12-3 or TRBV12-4 with TRBJ2-7, with 9 bases lining up with TRBD2. Trimming cost V 5 bases and J 1 base; bases outside gene matches: 12. The CDR3 is 17 residues long. This CDR3 is CASSNTLRLAVSYEQYF. The CDR3 region has the DNA TGTGCCAGCAGTAACACCCTTAGACTAGCGGTATCCTACGAGCAGTACTTC.

This clonotype has a handful of counts. The chain employs TRBV29-1 and TRBJ2-1; D is uncertain. This CDR3 has 11 residues. Germline values: CDR1 SQVTM, CDR2 ANQGSEA. The V and J ends lost 2 bases and 9 bases respectively, with 8 bases between them. CDR3 bases: TGCAGCGTTGAATTATTCAGTGAGCAGTTCTTC. This gives the protein CSVELFSEQFF.